These T cell receptor beta chains were read from a single sample in a study of neurological immune-mediated disorders. TCRdb analysed the 5' RACE reads with MiXCR anew, one entry per CDR3 protein. The repertoire holds some 53,000 distinct CDR3 sequences, with roughly 15% as singletons. Sequenced: PBMCs. These receptors came from a man aged 60 to 69 in good health. CDR3s include the opening cysteine and the closing phenylalanine or tryptophan. D genes are given only for firm matches. Clone size is not always given. Where it is, it says once, few, many or a class for expanded clones.

TRBV7-3,many,TRBD1,TRBJ2-7,TGTGCCAGCAGCCCCCGGGACAGCTCCTACGAGCAGTACTTC,CASSPRDSSYEQYF
TRBV6-5,many,-,TRBJ2-7,TGTGCCAGCAGTTACTCGAACCAGCCGGCCTACGAGCAGTACTTC,CASSYSNQPAYEQYF
TRBV20-1,many,TRBD1,TRBJ1-6,TGCAGTGCAGCGACAGGGAATTCACCCCTCCACTTT,CSAATGNSPLHF
TRBV7-2,many,TRBD2,TRBJ2-1,TGTGCCAGCAGCCCCCGTAACCCTAGCGGGGGGCATGAGCAGTTCTTC,CASSPRNPSGGHEQFF
TRBV7-2,many,TRBD2,TRBJ2-7,TGTGCCAGCAGCTTATGGGGAGGGGAGCAGTACTTC,CASSLWGGEQYF
TRBV4-2,few,TRBD2,TRBJ2-5,TGTGCCAGCAGCCAAGGACTAGCGGATAACCAAGAGACCCAGTACTTC,CASSQGLADNQETQYF
TRBV28,many,-,TRBJ1-1,TGTGCCAGCAACCTTTACGGGAACACTGAAGCTTTCTTT,CASNLYGNTEAFF
TRBV18,few,-,TRBJ1-4,TGTGCCAGCTCACCAGGTCGAAATGAAAAACTGTTTTTT,CASSPGRNEKLFF
TRBV7-3,many,-,TRBJ2-6,TGTGCCAGCAGCTTCCTTAGGGGGACTGGGGCCAACGTCCTGACTTTC,CASSFLRGTGANVLTF
TRBV29-1,-,TRBD1,TRBJ2-7,TGCAGCGTTGAACAAACAGGGGGAGGTGGGCAGTACTTC,CSVEQTGGGGQYF
TRBV7-2,many,-,TRBJ2-7,TGTGCCAGCAGCTTATCGGGGACCTACGAGCAGTACTTC,CASSLSGTYEQYF
TRBV28,many,TRBD2,TRBJ2-3,TGTGCCAGCAGTTACCTAGCGGGAGGACCCACAGATACGCAGTATTTT,CASSYLAGGPTDTQYF
TRBV5-6,-,-,TRBJ1-1,TGTGCCATCAGCAAACCCCGGGCTGAAGCTTTCTTT,CAISKPRAEAFF
TRBV6-5,many,-,TRBJ2-6,TGTGCCAGCAGTTACTCGCAGGGAGGTTCTGGGGCCAACGTCCTGACTTTC,CASSYSQGGSGANVLTF
TRBV24-1,-,-,TRBJ2-3,TGTGCCACCAGTCACATAACAGGGGCGGGAGATACTCAGTATTTT,CATSHITGAGDTQYF
TRBV28,many,-,TRBJ2-5,TGTGCCAGCAGTCTGGAAGTCGGCGGGGGCGGAGGGACCCAGTACTTC,CASSLEVGGGGGTQYF
TRBV7-2,few,-,TRBJ1-2,TGTGCCAGCAGCTTAGGCGGCAGGGATTTTCGGGGCTACACCTTC,CASSLGGRDFRGYTF
TRBV4-2,many,TRBD1,TRBJ2-7,TGTGCCAGCAGCCAAGGTCTGGGGACAGGGGGTTACGAGCAGTACTTC,CASSQGLGTGGYEQYF
TRBV5-1,-,-,TRBJ2-7,TGCGCCAGCAGCTTGGGTACTAATATAGACAGCGAGCAGTACTTC,CASSLGTNIDSEQYF
TRBV5-1,many,-,TRBJ2-3,TGCGCCAGCAGCTTGGATGGCGATCCTAGCACAGATACGCAGTATTTT,CASSLDGDPSTDTQYF
TRBV20-1,many,TRBD2,TRBJ2-7,TGCAGTGCTTTGGCGGGAGCCCTCTCAGGAGGCAACACCTACGAGCAGTACTTC,CSALAGALSGGNTYEQYF
TRBV28,many,-,TRBJ2-5,TGTGCCAGCAGTTCCCTCCCTGGCGGGACCCAAGAGACCCAGTACTTC,CASSSLPGGTQETQYF
TRBV4-2,-,-,TRBJ1-1,TGTGCCAGCCGCGGGGGGGGGGCGGTGAACACTGAAGCTTTCTTT,CASRGGGAVNTEAFF
TRBV5-1,many,TRBD1,TRBJ1-1,TGCGCCAGCAGCTTGATAGCTTTCGGACAGGCTGAAGCTTTCTTT,CASSLIAFGQAEAFF
TRBV5-1,many,TRBD2,TRBJ2-5,TGCGCCAGCAGCTTGGCGACTAGCGGCGAGGGAGAGACCCAGTACTTC,CASSLATSGEGETQYF
TRBV12-3/TRBV12-4,many,-,TRBJ2-7,TGTGCCAGCACCCGATCGGTAGCGGACTACGAGCAGTACTTC,CASTRSVADYEQYF
TRBV27,many,-,TRBJ1-2,TGTGCCAGCAGTTTTGACAGGTTATATGGCTACACCTTC,CASSFDRLYGYTF
TRBV5-1,-,TRBD1,TRBJ1-2,TGCGCCAGCAGCCGGGGGACAGGGGACCGATATGGCTACACCTTC,CASSRGTGDRYGYTF